This TCR beta chain emerged from a study of OX40 agonist ivuxolimab in advanced cancers. The overall study: Patients got intravenous ivuxolimab at 0.01 to 10 mg/kg every 2 weeks.

Study-wide points: Low normalized T-cell clonal expansion also characterized some of the nonresponders. CD8+ T cells were the subset that, on average, had more expanded clones than CD4+.

Sequenced by immunoSEQ multiplex PCR; TCRdb stores in-frame clones only, minus some. There are over 35,000 clones in the sample; 86% occur only once, and about a fifth lies in the top ten. As for this clone: The antigen remains unidentified.

The CDR3 has 12 residues. V lost 9 bases to trimming and J lost 4 bases; unmatched junction nucleotides: 5. CDR1 is LNHDA and CDR2 is SQIVND in the germline V gene (reference sequence). This receptor was taken from an adult with an advanced solid tumor such as melanoma, head and neck, liver or kidney cancer. The J gene is TRBJ1-2, the V gene TRBV19; TRBD1 aligns across 7 bases. The starting material was CD4+ or CD8+ T cells sorted from blood, obtained in a trial of the OX40 agonist ivuxolimab. Here the CDR3 DNA reads TGTGCCAGCTTAGGGGGCGGCTATGGCTACACCTTC. Amino acids: CASLGGGYGYTF.